This TCR beta chain appears in the sequencing data of a study of response to subunit inactivated influenza vaccine. Study conclusions and caveats: It was the authors' suggestion that each seasonal influenza vaccination recruits few new T cells.

CDR1 is SGHRS, CDR2 YFSETQ, per germline. The CDR3 length is 16 residues. The V gene end was trimmed by 0 bases and the J gene end by 4 bases; junction bases not matched to a gene: 7. Comments on this clonotype: Its antigen is not known.

TCRdb re-called the RT-PCR reads through MiXCR, storing one row per CDR3 protein. The data hold about 480,000 distinct CDR3 sequences, with 10% to 15% observed a single time. Specimen: PBMCs from blood, collected roughly 45 days after vaccination. This receptor was identified in a man aged 50 to 59 who received an inactivated influenza vaccine. This chain uses TRBV5-1 with TRBJ1-1, with 9 bases identical to TRBD1. The DNA of the CDR3 is TGCGCCAGCAGCTTGGCTGCGACAGGGGGAGGCACTGAAGCTTTCTTT. It yields the protein CASSLAATGGGTEAFF.